The source of this T cell receptor (beta chain) is a study of cytotoxic CD8 clonotypes in ibrutinib-treated CLL. The repertoire was sequenced with immunoSEQ multiplex PCR; TCRdb's copy has only in-frame clones and lacks some. The table includes around 310,000 clones, around four fifths detected once. CDR1 is SQVTM and CDR2 is ANQGSEA in the germline V gene. This CDR3 region has 14 residues. V shed 7 bases and J shed 1 base, with 14 bases lying between them. The chain joins TRBV29-1 to TRBJ2-1, with D uncertain. Sequenced here: PBMCs, sampled before ibrutinib treatment. The origin of this receptor is a human donor with chronic lymphocytic leukemia. CDR3 residues: CSASKAVSYNEQFF. The CDR3 DNA reads TGCAGCGCCTCAAAGGCCGTTTCCTACAATGAGCAGTTCTTC.